This entry lists 21 T cell receptor beta chains sequenced from one sample in a study of T-cell reconstitution after alpha-beta-depleted transplantation in children. A TCRbeta library incorporating unique molecular identifiers was prepared. Each CDR3 protein is one row after TCRdb ran MiXCR on the PCR reads. Of around 600,000 distinct CDR3 sequences in the sample, about 10% were seen once. Sequences were derived from PBMCs from the stem cell graft donor, sampled from the stem cell graft. These TCRs come from a human donor who donated a stem cell graft to a child with acute myeloid leukemia.

In its sample, this clonotype was seen a few times. The chain recombines TRBV20-1 with TRBJ1-4; 8 bases are a match to TRBD1. The CDR3 is made up of 14 amino acids. Trimming at V came to 1 base and at J to 4 bases, leaving 2 bases not matched to a gene. The germline V gene encodes CDR1 DFQATT and CDR2 SNEGSKA (reference sequence). The CDR3 coding sequence is TGCAGTGCTAGAGGGACAGGGTTTAATGAAAAACTGTTTTTT. Translating it yields CSARGTGFNEKLFF.

This rearrangement joins TRBV5-1 to TRBJ1-3; 7 nucleotides line up with TRBD1. This CDR3 is 15 amino acids long. V lost 0 bases and J lost 4; bases outside the gene matches: 4. Germline lookup yields CDR1 SGHRS and CDR2 YFSETQ. Written as DNA, the CDR3 is TGCGCCAGCAGCTTGGAGGGGGCTGCCGGAAACACCATATATTTT. This translates into CASSLEGAAGNTIYF.

The V call is TRBV6-1, the J call TRBJ2-2, with D perhaps matching TRBD1 (5 bases). This CDR3 spans 15 amino acids. CDR1 is MNHNS, CDR2 SASEGT, per germline. Trimming removed 5 bases from V and 9 bases from J, with 19 bases in between. CDR3 DNA: TGTGCCAGCAGTCCAGCCCTGGACACAACCCGGGAGCTGTTTTTT. Its translation is CASSPALDTTRELFF.

This clonotype has more than one count but fewer than ten. V gene TRBV7-3 combines with J gene TRBJ2-1; D unresolved. Trimming cost V 5 bases and J 6 bases, with 17 bases left between them. This CDR3 has 15 residues. Germline V CDR1 and CDR2: SGHTA, FQGTGA. In nucleotides, the CDR3 is TGTGCCAGCAGCCCCGGGCCTCAAGTGGGCAATGAGCAGTTCTTC. Protein product: CASSPGPQVGNEQFF.

This clonotype was recorded many times. V usage is TRBV12-3 or TRBV12-4 and J usage is TRBJ2-2; tentative D call: TRBD1 (5 bases). CDR3 length equals 15 residues. V lost 3 bases to trimming and J lost 0 bases, with 8 bases between them. CDR3 sequence: CASSFEGANTGELFF. As DNA, the CDR3 is TGTGCCAGCAGTTTCGAAGGGGCGAACACCGGGGAGCTGTTTTTT.

The chain joins TRBV7-9 to TRBJ2-7; D possibly corresponds to TRBD1 (6 bases). Trimming left V 4 bases short and J 6 bases short, with 10 bases between. The CDR3 extends over 12 amino acids. The germline CDR1 and CDR2 sequences are SEHNR and FQNEAQ (reference sequence). DNA of the CDR3: TGTGCCAGCAGCTCGTACAGGGTCGAGCAGTACTTC. This codes for CASSSYRVEQYF.

The sample holds a few counts of this clonotype. The rearrangement links TRBV11-2 to TRBJ2-1; 14 positions match TRBD2. Germline trimming cut 2 bases from V and 9 bases from J; bases unmatched to any gene: 9. CDR1 and CDR2 (germline): SGHAT, FQNNGV. CDR3 length: 17 amino acids. CDR3 nucleotides: TGTGCCAGCAGCTTACCGAGACTAGCGGGAGGGCCTGGTGAGCAGTTCTTC. Translating gives CASSLPRLAGGPGEQFF.

V is TRBV9 and J is TRBJ2-1, with 15 positions matching TRBD2. This CDR3 region has 20 residues. V was pared by 1 base and J by 1 base, with 9 bases of the junction left unmatched. Germline V gives CDR1 SGDLS, CDR2 YYNGEE. The CDR3 DNA follows: TGTGCCAGCAGCGTAACCGGGACTAGCGGGAGGAAGGGGTCCTACAATGAGCAGTTCTTC. Translated, it gives CASSVTGTSGRKGSYNEQFF.

Many counts were recorded for this clonotype. J is TRBJ1-1 and V is TRBV20-1; D not resolved. The germline V gene has CDR1 DFQATT and CDR2 SNEGSKA (reference sequence). The CDR3 runs to 15 residues. The ends were cut back, 2 bases at V and 1 base at J, with 14 bases in the middle. CDR3 amino acids: CSARLSSSPNTEAFF. The CDR3 DNA sequence: TGCAGTGCTAGATTATCGTCTAGTCCGAACACTGAAGCTTTCTTT.

The rearrangement links TRBV7-2 to TRBJ2-1; a weak D match, TRBD2 (5 bases). V lost 0 bases, J lost 10 bases, and 13 bases lay in between. The CDR3 is 14 residues long. Germline V gene sequence: CDR1 SGHTA, CDR2 FQGNSA. The CDR3 loop reads CASSLAQLEGEQFF. Here the CDR3 DNA reads TGTGCCAGCAGCTTAGCCCAACTAGAAGGGGAGCAGTTCTTC.

J is TRBJ2-6 and V is TRBV6-1; D unclear. V lost 2 bases and J 2 bases, leaving 7 bases between the germline ends. Germline V gene data show CDR1 as MNHNS and CDR2 as SASEGT. The CDR3 runs 15 residues. The CDR3, as DNA: TGTGCCAGCAGTGAATGGTTCCCTGGGGCCAACGTCCTGACTTTC. It encodes CASSEWFPGANVLTF.

The gene calls are TRBV28 and TRBJ1-6; 7 bases are shared with TRBD1. Trimming cost V 6 bases and J 7 bases; bases outside gene matches: 9. The CDR3 sequence is 15 residues long. CDR1 and CDR2 (germline): MDHEN, SYDVKM. The CDR3 sequence: CASRADRRENSPLHF. The CDR3 nucleotides are TGTGCCAGCAGGGCGGACAGGCGCGAGAATTCACCCCTCCACTTT.

In this sample, this clonotype turned up many times. The chain links TRBV18 to TRBJ2-5; 8 nucleotides align to TRBD1. Germline lookup yields CDR1 KGHSH and CDR2 LQKENI. The trim removed 0 bases at V and 5 bases at J, leaving 5 bases unmatched. This CDR3 is built from 15 residues. The CDR3 DNA reads as TGTGCCAGCTCACCACCGTGGACAGGGTGGGAGACCCAGTACTTC. This codes for CASSPPWTGWETQYF.

This clonotype was counted at least ten times. V usage is TRBV20-1 and J usage is TRBJ2-7, with 11 bases aligning to TRBD2. CDR1 DFQATT and CDR2 SNEGSKA come from the germline V gene (reference sequence). This CDR3 is built from 17 residues. The V segment lost 0 bases and the J segment 5 bases; nucleotides outside the gene matches: 12. The CDR3 loop is CSARDLMLAGGPHEQYF. As DNA, the CDR3 is TGCAGTGCTAGAGATCTCATGTTAGCGGGAGGGCCTCACGAGCAGTACTTC.

V usage is TRBV20-1 and J usage is TRBJ2-3, with 10 positions matching TRBD2. The ends lost 5 bases at V and 5 bases at J; junction bases unmatched: 10. Germline V gene data show CDR1 as DFQATT and CDR2 as SNEGSKA (reference sequence). The length of the CDR3 is 15 residues. DNA of the CDR3: TGCAGTGCTCCCGGTCCATCTAGCGGGAGAGATACGCAGTATTTT. This translates into CSAPGPSSGRDTQYF.

V and J are TRBV12-3 or TRBV12-4 and TRBJ1-4; 8 positions match TRBD1. Trimming removed 7 bases from V and 7 bases from J; junction bases left unmatched: 20. The CDR3 consists of 18 residues. The CDR3 nucleotides are TGTGCCAGCACCAGGGACAGGATCACAACTTTAGATCGTGAAAAACTGTTTTTT. This encodes CASTRDRITTLDREKLFF.

Turning to this clonotype: A read error is possible here, since a much larger clone lies one base away. The rearrangement joins TRBV5-1 to TRBJ2-1; possible D gene TRBD2, 5 bases. The V gene's germline CDR1 is SGHRS and CDR2 YFSETQ. This CDR3 has 17 amino acids. The V end lost 3 bases, the J end lost 5 bases, and 21 bases lay between the germline ends. CDR3 DNA: TGCGCCAGCAGCTCATTAGCGAGAGGATTTCTCCACAATGAGCAGTTCTTC. This sequence encodes CASSSLARGFLHNEQFF.

This clonotype was seen a handful of times. The gene calls are TRBV7-9 and TRBJ2-1, with D possibly TRBD2 on 6 matching bases. Per the germline V gene, CDR1 is SEHNR and CDR2 is FQNEAQ (reference sequence). V was pared by 3 bases and J by 10 bases, with 13 bases between. The CDR3 totals 13 residues. This CDR3 reads CASSFESRGEQFF. DNA of the CDR3: TGTGCCAGCAGCTTCGAGTCCCGGGGGGAGCAGTTCTTC. Full variable domain (rest looked up from reference TRBV7-9 and TRBJ2-1): DTGVSQNPRHKITKRGQNVTFRCDPISEHNRLYWYRQTLGQGPEFLTYFQNEAQLEKSRLLSDRFSAERPKGSFSTLEIQRTEQGDSAMYLCASSFESRGEQFFGPGTRLTVL.

This chain joins TRBV4-1 and TRBJ2-5; 10 bases agree with TRBD2. Germline values: CDR1 MGHRA, CDR2 YSYEKL. The length of the CDR3 is 16 residues. Germline trimming cut 2 bases from V and 3 bases from J; bases unmatched to any gene: 6. CDR3 loop: CASSQRQLAGEETQYF. CDR3 nucleotides: TGCGCCAGCAGCCAAAGGCAGCTAGCGGGAGAAGAGACCCAGTACTTC.

The J gene is TRBJ2-7, the V gene TRBV6-2 or TRBV6-3, with a weak D call TRBD1 (6 bases). The V gene lost 0 bases and the J gene lost 2 bases, with 11 bases spanning the gap. Germline loops: CDR1 MNHEY, CDR2 SVGEGT. The CDR3 is made up of 15 amino acids. The CDR3 is CASSYSRGQPYEQYF. The CDR3, as DNA: TGTGCCAGCAGTTACTCGAGAGGACAGCCCTACGAGCAGTACTTC.

At least ten counts were recorded for this clonotype. The rearrangement joins TRBV29-1 to TRBJ2-1; 11 bases map to TRBD2. V lost 6 bases, J lost 6 bases, and 19 bases stayed unmatched. The CDR3 sequence is 18 residues long. Germline-derived CDR1 and CDR2 are SQVTM and ANQGSEA. The CDR3 sequence is CSVEGTSGQVFPPNEQFF. CDR3 DNA: TGCAGCGTGGAGGGGACTAGCGGCCAGGTCTTTCCCCCCAATGAGCAGTTCTTC.